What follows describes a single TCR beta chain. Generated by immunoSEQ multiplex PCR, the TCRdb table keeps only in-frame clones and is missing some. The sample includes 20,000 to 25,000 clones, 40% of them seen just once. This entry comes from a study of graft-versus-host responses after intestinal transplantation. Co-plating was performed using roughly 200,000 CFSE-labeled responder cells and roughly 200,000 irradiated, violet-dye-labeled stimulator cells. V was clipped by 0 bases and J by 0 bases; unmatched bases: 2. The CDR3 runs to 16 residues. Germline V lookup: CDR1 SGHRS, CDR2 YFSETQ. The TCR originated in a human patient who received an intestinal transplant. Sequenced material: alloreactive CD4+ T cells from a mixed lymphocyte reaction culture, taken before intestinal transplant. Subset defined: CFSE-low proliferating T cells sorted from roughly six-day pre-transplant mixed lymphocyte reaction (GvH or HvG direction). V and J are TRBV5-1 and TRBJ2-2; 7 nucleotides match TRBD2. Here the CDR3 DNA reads TGCGCCAGCAGCTTGGGAGCGGGAACGAACACCGGGGAGCTGTTTTTT. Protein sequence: CASSLGAGTNTGELFF.